The 23 T cell receptor beta chains listed next were all sequenced from one sample in a study of cytomegalovirus exposure and HLA in healthy donors. The PCR contained 60 Vbeta and 13 Jbeta primers. The repertoire was sequenced with immunoSEQ multiplex PCR; TCRdb's copy has only in-frame clones and lacks some. The sample carries around 190,000 clones, around 79% recorded once. Material for sequencing was PBMCs. These receptor sequences come from a woman in her forties in good health and CMV-seronegative.

V is TRBV11-2 and J is TRBJ2-1; weak D call: TRBD1 (5 bases). CDR1 and CDR2 from the germline V gene are SGHAT and FQNNGV. CDR3 length equals 13 residues. V lost 6 bases to trimming and J lost 7 bases, with 13 bases between them. CDR3 protein: CASRWWGRNEQFF. The CDR3 DNA reads as TGTGCCAGCAGATGGTGGGGCAGGAATGAGCAGTTCTTC.

Concerning this clone itself: At one of its ends the junction is not consistent with the germline gene, which may arise from a read error. The chain joins TRBV7-9 to TRBJ1-4, with TRBD1 as a possible D gene (5 bases). The CDR3 consists of 16 residues. The germline V gene has CDR1 SEHNR and CDR2 FQNEAQ (reference sequence). The CDR3 DNA follows: TGTTCCAGCAGCTTAAAGACGGGGGGGGCTAATGAAAAACTGTTTTTT. It specifies CSSSLKTGGANEKLFF.

The CDR3 spells CASSVRGTIGNTIYF. The CDR3 DNA reads TGTGCCAGCAGCGTAAGAGGGACAATCGGAAACACCATATATTTT. V is TRBV9 and J is TRBJ1-3, with D possibly being TRBD1 (6 bases). This CDR3 is 15 amino acids long. Trimming left V 1 base short and J 4 bases short, with 12 bases between. Germline V lookup: CDR1 SGDLS, CDR2 YYNGEE.

The V and J genes are TRBV10-3 and TRBJ2-2, with TRBD1 matching over 10 bases. CDR1 ENHRY and CDR2 SYGVKD come from the germline V gene. The V segment lost 0 bases and the J segment 2 bases; nucleotides outside the gene matches: 6. The CDR3 extends over 18 amino acids. The CDR3 DNA reads TGTGCCATCAGTGAGTCCTGGACAGGGGGGATAAACACCGGGGAGCTGTTTTTT. It codes for CAISESWTGGINTGELFF.

This clone was counted once. The chain has TRBV6-5 and TRBJ2-7, with 7 bases that match TRBD1. CDR3 size: 15 residues. Trimming at V came to 4 bases and at J to 2 bases, leaving 8 bases not matched to a gene. Germline V gene lookup returns CDR1 MNHEY and CDR2 SVGAGI. The CDR3 sequence is CASSSRGQTTYEQYF. Written as DNA, the CDR3 is TGTGCCAGCAGTTCCAGGGGACAGACCACCTACGAGCAGTACTTC.

This chain uses TRBV7-8 with TRBJ2-7, with D perhaps TRBD2 (7 bases). The CDR3 has 15 amino acids. Germline CDR1 and CDR2: SGHVS and FQNEAQ. Trimming removed 2 bases from V and 4 bases from J, with 15 bases in between. CDR3 sequence (DNA): TGTGCCAGCAGCTTATCCCTCGGGGGGCGTTACGAGCAGTACTTC. Residues: CASSLSLGGRYEQYF.

V and J are TRBV10-2 and TRBJ2-5; D perhaps matches TRBD2 (5 bases). The J call could be wrong; TRBJ2-7 is a better fit for the DNA end. The germline gives CDR1 WSHSY, CDR2 SAAADI. This CDR3 is 13 amino acids long. The CDR3 nucleotides read TGCGCCAGCAAAACCGGACTTACCTACGAGCAGTACTTC. This sequence encodes CASKTGLTYEQYF.

This chain connects TRBV28 to TRBJ2-2; 8 nucleotides line up with TRBD1. Germline V gives CDR1 MDHEN, CDR2 SYDVKM. There are 17 residues in the CDR3. The V gene end was trimmed by 5 bases and the J gene end by 3 bases; junction bases not matched to a gene: 11. The CDR3 bases are TGTGCCAGCAGTCTTATTGGACAGGGACTTTACACCGGGGAGCTGTTTTTT. As protein: CASSLIGQGLYTGELFF.

The sample holds a few counts of this clone. The J gene is TRBJ1-3, the V gene TRBV7-9, with a weak D call TRBD1 (5 bases). Trimming removed 4 bases at V and 2 bases at J, with 18 bases between. The CDR3 loop spans 17 amino acids. CDR1 and CDR2 (germline): SEHNR, FQNEAQ (reference sequence). The CDR3, as DNA: TGTGCCAGCAGCTCTACCAAGGCGGGGCGCCCTGGAAACACCATATATTTT. Translating gives CASSSTKAGRPGNTIYF.

The gene calls are TRBV11-2 and TRBJ1-4, with TRBD1 matching 7 bases. The CDR3 has 15 residues. Trimming at V came to 4 bases and at J to 6 bases, leaving 8 bases not matched to a gene. Germline assignment: CDR1 SGHAT and CDR2 FQNNGV. CDR3: CASSSQTGLDEKLFF. The CDR3 DNA follows: TGTGCCAGCAGCTCCCAGACAGGGCTAGATGAAAAACTGTTTTTT. Drawing the rest from reference TRBV11-2 and TRBJ1-4, the complete variable domain is EAGVAQSPRYKIIEKRQSVAFWCNPISGHATLYWYQQILGQGPKLLIQFQNNGVVDDSQLPKDRFSAERLKGVDSTLKIQPAKLEDSAVYLCASSSQTGLDEKLFFGSGTQLSVL.

The chain recombines TRBV30 with TRBJ1-5; D gene uncertain. Trimming shortened V by 0 bases and J by 3 bases, and 9 bases separated the two germline ends. Germline V gene sequence: CDR1 GTSNPN, CDR2 SVGIG (reference sequence). The CDR3 has 14 residues. The CDR3 loop reads CAWSVANSNQPQHF. The CDR3 DNA sequence: TGTGCCTGGAGTGTAGCGAACTCCAATCAGCCCCAGCATTTT.

This sequence joins TRBV9 and TRBJ2-3; 10 positions match TRBD1. The CDR3 has 15 residues. V shed 4 bases, J shed 3 bases, and the junction held 5 bases outside the gene matches. Germline V gene lookup returns CDR1 SGDLS and CDR2 YYNGEE. CDR3 in amino acids: CASSTRQGATDTQYF. The CDR3 coding sequence is TGTGCCAGCAGCACCCGACAGGGGGCAACAGATACGCAGTATTTT.

This rearrangement joins TRBV6-6 to TRBJ1-1; 8 nucleotides line up with TRBD1. The CDR3 sequence is 13 residues long. Trimming at V came to 7 bases and at J to 6 bases, leaving 7 bases not matched to a gene. Germline CDR1 MNHNY, CDR2 SVGAGI (reference sequence). The CDR3 DNA follows: TGTGCCAGCATTGACAGGGGTTGGCCTGAAGCTTTCTTT. Translating it yields CASIDRGWPEAFF.

The gene calls are TRBV2 and TRBJ1-2, with 7 bases that match TRBD1. Losses at the gene ends were 1 base for V and 8 bases for J; bases not matched to a gene: 4. From germline, CDR1 is SNHLY and CDR2 FYNNEI. The CDR3 loop spans 13 amino acids. As DNA, the CDR3 is TGTGCCAGCAGTGAAGGACAGGGCTGGGGCTACACCTTC. Translation gives CASSEGQGWGYTF. The full variable domain, in which reference TRBV2 and TRBJ1-2 provide the parts outside the CDR3, is EPEVTQTPSHQVTQMGQEVILRCVPISNHLYFYWYRQILGQKVEFLVSFYNNEISEKSEIFDDQFSVERPDGSNFTLKIRSTKLEDSAMYFCASSEGQGWGYTFGSGTRLTVV.

CDR3 protein: CASSSGRRQVYEQYF. CDR3 DNA sequence: TGTGCCAGTAGCAGCGGTCGGAGACAGGTCTACGAGCAGTACTTC. This chain uses TRBV19 with TRBJ2-7; D is perhaps TRBD1 (6 bases). The CDR3 loop spans 15 amino acids. Trimming removed 6 bases from V and 3 bases from J, with 18 bases in between. Germline V gene data show CDR1 as LNHDA and CDR2 as SQIVND (reference sequence).

This clone was detected only a few times. The V and J genes are TRBV2 and TRBJ2-1; possible D gene TRBD1, 6 bases. The V gene's germline CDR1 is SNHLY and CDR2 FYNNEI. The CDR3 contains 15 residues. V was clipped by 4 bases and J by 9 bases, with 19 bases between them. DNA of the CDR3: TGTGCCAGCAGTGCTGACAGGCCGAATTCGCCTGAGCAGTTCTTC. This encodes CASSADRPNSPEQFF.

The chain uses TRBV7-9 and TRBJ2-7; D possibly corresponds to TRBD1 (5 bases). CDR1 SEHNR and CDR2 FQNEAQ come from the germline V gene (reference sequence). This CDR3 comprises 12 residues. The germline V and J ends were trimmed by 5 bases and 3 bases, with 8 bases remaining between them. CDR3 bases: TGTGCCAGCAGCGTTGACAGCTACGAGCAGTACTTC. Amino acids: CASSVDSYEQYF. Supplemented by reference TRBV7-9 and TRBJ2-7, the full variable domain reads DTGVSQNPRHKITKRGQNVTFRCDPISEHNRLYWYRQTLGQGPEFLTYFQNEAQLEKSRLLSDRFSAERPKGSFSTLEIQRTEQGDSAMYLCASSVDSYEQYFGPGTRLTVT.

This chain connects TRBV30 to TRBJ2-3, with 7 bases aligning to TRBD2. V lost 2 bases to trimming and J lost 4 bases; unmatched junction nucleotides: 12. This CDR3 has 16 amino acids. Germline V gene lookup returns CDR1 GTSNPN and CDR2 SVGIG (reference sequence). CDR3 DNA: TGTGCCTGGAGTTTGGGAGGGACCTGGGGTGCAGATACGCAGTATTTT. It translates to CAWSLGGTWGADTQYF.

This clone has just one count. The J gene is TRBJ1-1, the V gene TRBV6-5; weak D call: TRBD1 (5 bases). V lost 4 bases and J lost 5, with 11 bases in between. Germline V lookup: CDR1 MNHEY, CDR2 SVGAGI. The CDR3 has 13 amino acids. The CDR3 sequence is CASSWGRETEAFF. In DNA form, the CDR3 reads TGTGCCAGCAGTTGGGGGAGGGAGACTGAAGCTTTCTTT.

The chain has TRBV29-1 and TRBJ1-1; no clear D. V lost 3 bases to trimming and J lost 0 bases, with 5 bases between them. Looked up from germline, CDR1 is SQVTM and CDR2 is ANQGSEA. The CDR3 contains 12 residues. CDR3 sequence reads: CSVDSVNTEAFF. CDR3 nucleotide sequence: TGCAGCGTTGATTCAGTGAACACTGAAGCTTTCTTT.

The V and J genes are TRBV9 and TRBJ2-2; D is unresolved. Germline lookup yields CDR1 SGDLS and CDR2 YYNGEE. Trimming removed 0 bases from V and 4 bases from J, with 10 bases in between. The CDR3 length is 15 residues. The CDR3 DNA sequence: TGTGCCAGCAGCGTAGGAGTCCCCCTCACCGGGGAGCTGTTTTTT. It is translated as CASSVGVPLTGELFF.

This rearrangement joins TRBV4-2 to TRBJ2-3, with TRBD2 matching over 8 bases. Germline values: CDR1 LGHNA, CDR2 YNFKEQ. The CDR3 is 16 amino acids. V gave up 0 bases and J gave up 4 bases; unmatched junction bases: 6. CDR3 loop: CASSQDPGGPADTQYF. For the CDR3, the DNA is TGTGCCAGCAGCCAAGATCCGGGAGGGCCAGCAGATACGCAGTATTTT.

The CDR3 here is CASSPLGGLGNEQFF. CDR3 coding DNA: TGTGCCAGCAGCCCACTAGGCGGTTTGGGCAATGAGCAGTTCTTC. V usage is TRBV7-2 and J usage is TRBJ2-1; perhaps TRBD2 as D (5 bases). Trimming cost V 5 bases and J 6 bases, with 17 bases left between them. CDR1 is SGHTA, CDR2 FQGNSA, per germline. The CDR3 spans 15 residues.